The rows below give T cell receptor beta chains drawn from one sample of a study of T cell changes during pregnancy in multiple sclerosis. The table came from immunoSEQ multiplex PCR; TCRdb's copy has only in-frame clones and leaves some out. The table records some 49,000 clones, 75% to 95% of them present only once. Sequenced material: CD8+ T cells from peripheral blood mononuclear cells, taken in the second trimester of pregnancy. The receptors were sampled from a female donor with multiple sclerosis, enrolled in a pregnancy study. The CDR3 runs from the conserved cysteine through the conserved F or W. A D gene is named only where the DNA matches it firmly. Clone size, where shown, is once, few, many, or a class for clones that have expanded.

cdr3_aa cdr3_nt clone_size v_call cdr3_length d_call j_call
CASSVATVRSTGELFF TGTGCCAGCAGCGTAGCTACGGTGCGGTCCACCGGGGAGCTGTTTTTT . TRBV9 16 . TRBJ2-2
CASSDSQGGANVLTF TGTGCCAGCAGTGACTCGCAGGGTGGGGCCAACGTCCTGACTTTC few TRBV6-4 15 . TRBJ2-6
CASSLGFEGPGTDTQYF TGTGCCAGCAGCTTGGGGTTCGAGGGCCCGGGGACAGATACGCAGTATTTT . TRBV5-5 17 . TRBJ2-3
CASSVGRGSTDTQYF TGTGCCAGCAGCGTAGGTCGGGGAAGCACAGATACGCAGTATTTT . TRBV9 15 . TRBJ2-3
CASRGQSYGYTF TGTGCCAGCAGGGGACAGAGCTATGGCTACACCTTC . TRBV5-6 12 TRBD1 TRBJ1-2
CASSQGGGGLTDTQYF TGCGCCAGCAGCCAAGGTGGGGGGGGGCTCACAGATACGCAGTATTTT . TRBV4-1 16 . TRBJ2-3
CSAHERGENEKLFF TGCAGCGCCCACGAGCGGGGGGAGAATGAAAAACTGTTTTTT . TRBV29-1 14 . TRBJ1-4
CASSRAGTTDYEQYF TGTGCCAGCAGCCGCGCCGGGACTACAGACTACGAGCAGTACTTC . TRBV28 15 TRBD2 TRBJ2-7
CSVPRDISAPSAPNYGYTF TGCAGCGTCCCAAGGGACATCTCGGCGCCCTCCGCTCCTAACTATGGCTACACCTTC . TRBV29-1 19 . TRBJ1-2
CASSFRGSNQPQHF TGTGCCAGCAGCTTCAGGGGAAGCAATCAGCCCCAGCATTTT . TRBV7-8 14 . TRBJ1-5
CASSSRGSQETQYF TGTGCCAGTAGTTCCCGGGGTAGCCAAGAGACCCAGTACTTC . TRBV19 14 . TRBJ2-5
CASSQDLQRGGSTDTQYF TGCGCCAGCAGCCAAGATCTACAGCGCGGGGGAAGCACAGATACGCAGTATTTT . TRBV4-1 18 TRBD2 TRBJ2-3
CASSQGGQSPLHF TGCGCCAGCAGCCAAGGGGGGCAGTCACCCCTCCACTTT . TRBV4-3 13 . TRBJ1-6
CASRFGQAYEQYF TGTGCCAGCAGATTCGGACAGGCCTACGAGCAGTACTTC . TRBV27 13 TRBD1 TRBJ2-7
CASRPRQGSSYEQYF TGTGCCAGTAGACCCAGACAGGGGAGCTCCTACGAGCAGTACTTC . TRBV19 15 TRBD1 TRBJ2-7
CASRSGTAREQFF TGTGCCAGCAGGTCCGGGACAGCCCGGGAGCAGTTCTTC . TRBV27 13 TRBD1 TRBJ2-1
CASSPQRERTDTQYF TGTGCCAGCAGCCCCCAGCGGGAGCGCACAGATACGCAGTATTTT once TRBV7-6 15 TRBD2 TRBJ2-3
CASSQEVLAGSYNEQFF TGCGCCAGCAGCCAAGAAGTACTAGCGGGGTCCTACAATGAGCAGTTCTTC . TRBV4-3 17 TRBD2 TRBJ2-1
CASSLAPSDEQYF TGTGCCAGCAGCTTGGCCCCGTCGGACGAGCAGTACTTC . TRBV5-6 13 . TRBJ2-7
CARSFQDRANQPQHF TGTGCCAGAAGCTTCCAGGACAGGGCGAATCAGCCCCAGCATTTT . TRBV5-3 15 TRBD1 TRBJ1-5
CASSLGTGFPYEQYF TGTGCCAGCAGTTTAGGAACAGGATTCCCCTACGAGCAGTACTTC . TRBV27 15 . TRBJ2-7
CASSPRGGGEKLFF TGTGCCAGCTCACCAAGGGGTGGTGGTGAAAAACTGTTTTTT . TRBV18 14 . TRBJ1-4
CASSKTGSGGYTF TGTGCCAGCAGCAAAACAGGGTCGGGTGGCTACACCTTC few TRBV21-1 13 . TRBJ1-2
CASSSSRTGSSYNEQFF . . TRBV27 17 . TRBJ2-1
CASSQHQGQGNTEAFF TGCGCCAGCAGCCAACATCAGGGACAGGGTAACACTGAAGCTTTCTTT . TRBV4-3 16 TRBD1 TRBJ1-1
CASSLEASGGVPSSYNEQFF TGTGCCAGCAGCTTAGAAGCTAGCGGGGGGGTCCCCAGCTCCTACAATGAGCAGTTCTTC . TRBV11-2 20 TRBD2 TRBJ2-1
CASSIGWADSSPYNEQFF TGTGCCAGTAGTATAGGTTGGGCAGACAGTTCTCCCTACAATGAGCAGTTCTTC . TRBV19 18 . TRBJ2-1
CASSLAGGNTEAFF TGTGCCAGCAGCTTAGCAGGGGGCAACACTGAAGCTTTCTTT . TRBV7-8 14 TRBD1 TRBJ1-1
CASSQDAQGRTLHF TGTGCCAGCAGCCAAGATGCTCAGGGGAGAACCCTCCACTTT . TRBV14 14 . TRBJ1-6